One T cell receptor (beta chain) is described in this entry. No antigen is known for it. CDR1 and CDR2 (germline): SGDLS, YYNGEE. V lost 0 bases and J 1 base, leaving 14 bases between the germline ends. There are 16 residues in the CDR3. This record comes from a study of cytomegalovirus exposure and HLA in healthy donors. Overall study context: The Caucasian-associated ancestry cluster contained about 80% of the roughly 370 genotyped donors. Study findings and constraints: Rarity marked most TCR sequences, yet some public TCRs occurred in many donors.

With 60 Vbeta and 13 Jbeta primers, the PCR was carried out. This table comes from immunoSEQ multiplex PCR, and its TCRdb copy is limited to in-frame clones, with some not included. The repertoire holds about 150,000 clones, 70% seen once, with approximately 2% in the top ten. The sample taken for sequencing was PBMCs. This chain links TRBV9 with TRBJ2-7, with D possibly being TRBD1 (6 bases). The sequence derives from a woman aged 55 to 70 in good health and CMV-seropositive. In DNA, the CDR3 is TGTGCCAGCAGCGTAGGTCAGGGGTTGTCGTCCTACGAGCAGTACTTC. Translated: CASSVGQGLSSYEQYF.